The rows below give T cell receptor beta chains drawn from one sample of a study of blood T cell repertoires in COVID-19. The repertoire was sequenced with immunoSEQ multiplex PCR; TCRdb's copy has only in-frame clones and lacks some. The sample lists roughly 100,000 clones; roughly nine tenths were seen once. Material: peripheral blood. These receptors were taken from a man aged 50 to 60 with active COVID-19. CDR3s include the opening cysteine and the closing phenylalanine or tryptophan. Fields, in order: V gene, D gene, J gene, CDR3 length, clone size, CDR3 DNA, CDR3 protein. D genes are given only for firm matches. Some rows mark clone size as missing; the rest say once, few, many or name a class of expanded clone.

v_gene: TRBV2; d_gene: TRBD1; j_gene: TRBJ1-1; len: 13; abundance: .; CDR3nt: TGTGCCAGCTTCGCAGGGGGGAACACTGAAGCTTTCTTT; CDR3aa: CASFAGGNTEAFF
v_gene: TRBV19; d_gene: TRBD1; j_gene: TRBJ1-6; len: 16; abundance: .; CDR3nt: TGTGCCAGTAGTAGGGACAGTGGGGGTTATAATTCACCCCTCCACTTT; CDR3aa: CASSRDSGGYNSPLHF
v_gene: TRBV3-1/TRBV3-2; d_gene: .; j_gene: TRBJ1-1; len: 14; abundance: .; CDR3nt: TGTGCCAGCAGCTTAAGTGCAGTGAACACTGAAGCTTTCTTT; CDR3aa: CASSLSAVNTEAFF
v_gene: TRBV7-9; d_gene: .; j_gene: TRBJ1-5; len: 13; abundance: .; CDR3nt: TGTGCCAGCAGCTCGGGGGGCTTTCAGCCCCAGCATTTT; CDR3aa: CASSSGGFQPQHF
v_gene: TRBV24-1; d_gene: .; j_gene: TRBJ2-2; len: 14; abundance: .; CDR3nt: TGTGCCACCAGTGATGGGGGGAACCCCGGGGAGCTGTTTTTT; CDR3aa: CATSDGGNPGELFF
v_gene: TRBV10-3; d_gene: TRBD1; j_gene: TRBJ2-5; len: 15; abundance: .; CDR3nt: TGTGCCATCAGTGACCCACAGGGGTACCAAGAGACCCAGTACTTC; CDR3aa: CAISDPQGYQETQYF
v_gene: TRBV12-3/TRBV12-4; d_gene: TRBD2; j_gene: TRBJ2-1; len: 13; abundance: .; CDR3nt: TGTGCCAGCAGTGTGACTAGCGGGGGAGAGCAGTTCTTC; CDR3aa: CASSVTSGGEQFF
v_gene: TRBV2; d_gene: .; j_gene: TRBJ1-2; len: 17; abundance: .; CDR3nt: TGTGCCAGCAGGCGGCTGGGTAGAAGCGATCTCCTTTATGGCTACACCTTC; CDR3aa: CASRRLGRSDLLYGYTF
v_gene: TRBV6-5; d_gene: .; j_gene: TRBJ1-4; len: 15; abundance: .; CDR3nt: TGTGCCAGCAGTCCCGGGGGGGCAGGCTATGAAAAACTGTTTTTT; CDR3aa: CASSPGGAGYEKLFF
v_gene: TRBV7-2; d_gene: .; j_gene: TRBJ2-7; len: 11; abundance: .; CDR3nt: TGTGCCAGCAGCGAACCGGGCGAGCAGTACTTC; CDR3aa: CASSEPGEQYF
v_gene: TRBV3-1/TRBV3-2; d_gene: TRBD2; j_gene: TRBJ2-7; len: 14; abundance: .; CDR3nt: TGTGCCAGCAGCCCAGCGGGGGTTACCTACGAGCAGTACTTC; CDR3aa: CASSPAGVTYEQYF
v_gene: TRBV7-9; d_gene: .; j_gene: TRBJ2-1; len: 17; abundance: .; CDR3nt: TGTGCCAGCAGCTCAACAATCGGATTGGGGGCGCTCAATGAGCAGTTCTTC; CDR3aa: CASSSTIGLGALNEQFF
v_gene: TRBV29-1; d_gene: TRBD1; j_gene: TRBJ1-5; len: 13; abundance: few; CDR3nt: TGCAGCGTTGAACCGGGACAGGGTCAGCCCCAGCATTTT; CDR3aa: CSVEPGQGQPQHF
v_gene: TRBV9; d_gene: TRBD1; j_gene: TRBJ2-6; len: 18; abundance: .; CDR3nt: TGTGCCAGCAGCCGGGGACAGGGGGCCGAAGCTGGGGCCAACGTCCTGACTTTC; CDR3aa: CASSRGQGAEAGANVLTF
v_gene: TRBV7-2; d_gene: .; j_gene: TRBJ1-1; len: 12; abundance: .; CDR3nt: TGTGCCAGCAGCCCTGGACGGGGTGAAGCTTTCTTT; CDR3aa: CASSPGRGEAFF
v_gene: TRBV9; d_gene: .; j_gene: TRBJ2-5; len: 16; abundance: .; CDR3nt: TGTGCCAGCAGCGTAGGAATCGGTGGGGGCAAAGAGACCCAGTACTTC; CDR3aa: CASSVGIGGGKETQYF
v_gene: TRBV18; d_gene: .; j_gene: TRBJ1-5; len: 17; abundance: .; CDR3nt: TGTGCCAGCTCACCATCGAGAGCCGGTTATAGCAATCAGCCCCAGCATTTT; CDR3aa: CASSPSRAGYSNQPQHF
v_gene: TRBV7-6; d_gene: TRBD1; j_gene: TRBJ2-7; len: 16; abundance: .; CDR3nt: TGTGCCAGCAGCTTGGCTCCCGGGACAGCGCCCTACGAGCAGTACTTC; CDR3aa: CASSLAPGTAPYEQYF
v_gene: TRBV6-5; d_gene: TRBD1; j_gene: TRBJ1-4; len: 14; abundance: .; CDR3nt: TGTGCCAGCAGTTCCAGGGGGCCCAGGGAAAAACTGTTTTTT; CDR3aa: CASSSRGPREKLFF
v_gene: TRBV9; d_gene: TRBD2; j_gene: TRBJ2-5; len: 15; abundance: .; CDR3nt: TGTGCCAGCACCGAAGGCGGGGGGGCCCAAGAGACCCAGTACTTC; CDR3aa: CASTEGGGAQETQYF
v_gene: TRBV6-5; d_gene: .; j_gene: TRBJ1-1; len: 12; abundance: .; CDR3nt: TGTGCCAGCAGTCCGTCCCGGGGTGAAGCTTTCTTT; CDR3aa: CASSPSRGEAFF
v_gene: TRBV23-1; d_gene: .; j_gene: TRBJ1-3; len: 15; abundance: .; CDR3nt: TGCGCCAGCAGTTTAGGGGGAAGCTCTGGAAACACCATATATTTT; CDR3aa: CASSLGGSSGNTIYF
v_gene: TRBV12-3/TRBV12-4; d_gene: .; j_gene: TRBJ1-2; len: 13; abundance: .; CDR3nt: TGTGCCAGCAGTCCGAGGACAAGGACTGGCTACACCTTC; CDR3aa: CASSPRTRTGYTF
v_gene: TRBV15; d_gene: .; j_gene: TRBJ1-2; len: 14; abundance: once; CDR3nt: TGTGCCACCAGCAGAGTGGGCATTAACTATGGCTACACCTTC; CDR3aa: CATSRVGINYGYTF
v_gene: TRBV5-1; d_gene: .; j_gene: TRBJ2-1; len: 12; abundance: .; CDR3nt: TGCGCCAGCAGCTTGATGTTAGATGAGCAGTTCTTC; CDR3aa: CASSLMLDEQFF
v_gene: TRBV28; d_gene: .; j_gene: TRBJ1-5; len: 15; abundance: .; CDR3nt: TGTGCCAGCAGCCTCGGGACACGGGGTAATCAGCCCCAGCATTTT; CDR3aa: CASSLGTRGNQPQHF
v_gene: TRBV5-6; d_gene: TRBD1; j_gene: TRBJ1-1; len: 15; abundance: .; CDR3nt: TGTGCCAGCAGCGCCGGGACAGGGAGGGGGACTGAAGCTTTCTTT; CDR3aa: CASSAGTGRGTEAFF
v_gene: TRBV11-2; d_gene: .; j_gene: TRBJ2-3; len: 10; abundance: .; CDR3nt: TGTGCCAGCAGCAGCGGGACGCAGTATTTT; CDR3aa: CASSSGTQYF
v_gene: TRBV6-4; d_gene: TRBD1; j_gene: TRBJ1-3; len: 13; abundance: .; CDR3nt: TGTGCCAGCACCCGGGACAGTGGAAACACCATATATTTT; CDR3aa: CASTRDSGNTIYF
v_gene: TRBV3-1/TRBV3-2; d_gene: .; j_gene: TRBJ2-7; len: 13; abundance: once; CDR3nt: TGTGCCAGCAGAGCCCGGGACTGGACCGAGCAGTACTTC; CDR3aa: CASRARDWTEQYF
v_gene: TRBV18; d_gene: .; j_gene: TRBJ1-6; len: 14; abundance: .; CDR3nt: TGTGCCAGCTCACCACCCGGGGGGAATTCACCCCTCCACTTT; CDR3aa: CASSPPGGNSPLHF
v_gene: TRBV7-9; d_gene: .; j_gene: TRBJ1-6; len: 14; abundance: .; CDR3nt: TGTGCCAGCAGCTCCGTAAAGGGGAGGTCACCCCTCCACTTT; CDR3aa: CASSSVKGRSPLHF
v_gene: TRBV19; d_gene: .; j_gene: TRBJ1-1; len: 14; abundance: .; CDR3nt: TGTGCCAGTGCCCGGGACATGGTGAACACTGAAGCTTTCTTT; CDR3aa: CASARDMVNTEAFF
v_gene: TRBV7-2; d_gene: .; j_gene: TRBJ2-5; len: 15; abundance: once; CDR3nt: TGTGCCAGCAGCTTATTCGGCGGGCTCTTAGAGACCCAGTACTTC; CDR3aa: CASSLFGGLLETQYF
v_gene: TRBV19; d_gene: .; j_gene: TRBJ1-5; len: 14; abundance: .; CDR3nt: TGTGCCAGTATCGACAGATCGGGCAATCAGCCCCAGCATTTT; CDR3aa: CASIDRSGNQPQHF
v_gene: TRBV7-9; d_gene: .; j_gene: TRBJ1-5; len: 13; abundance: .; CDR3nt: TGTGCCAGCAGCTGGGGCCCAAGGCAGCCCCAGCATTTT; CDR3aa: CASSWGPRQPQHF
v_gene: TRBV29-1; d_gene: TRBD1; j_gene: TRBJ2-5; len: 14; abundance: few; CDR3nt: TGCAGCGTTCCGTCCGGGACAGATTCAGCGACCCAGTACTTC; CDR3aa: CSVPSGTDSATQYF
v_gene: TRBV25-1; d_gene: .; j_gene: TRBJ1-1; len: 12; abundance: .; CDR3nt: TGTGCCAGCAGTGAAGCGAGGGCTGAAGCTTTCTTT; CDR3aa: CASSEARAEAFF
v_gene: TRBV3-1/TRBV3-2; d_gene: TRBD1; j_gene: TRBJ2-1; len: 14; abundance: once; CDR3nt: TGTGCCAGCAGCCTCGGGACAGGGGGTATTGAGCAGTTCTTC; CDR3aa: CASSLGTGGIEQFF
v_gene: TRBV10-3; d_gene: .; j_gene: TRBJ1-5; len: 15; abundance: few; CDR3nt: TGTGCCATCAGTGAGGATCCGGGTAACAATCAGCCCCAGCATTTT; CDR3aa: CAISEDPGNNQPQHF